These T cell receptor beta chains were read from a single sample in a study of blood T cell repertoires in COVID-19. Sequencing used immunoSEQ multiplex PCR; TCRdb keeps in-frame clones, though not all of them. The sample shows about 220,000 clones, around 83% of them seen only once. Sequencing was carried out using peripheral blood. The origin of the receptors is a woman in her 70s with COVID-19, enrolled during active disease. CDR3s include the opening cysteine and the closing phenylalanine or tryptophan. D genes are given only for firm matches.

TRBD1 | TRBJ1-2 | TRBV5-1 | CASSATSDRDGGYTF
. | TRBJ1-5 | TRBV7-2 | CASSFYDQPQHF
TRBD1 | TRBJ1-2 | TRBV18 | CASSPARTGDYGYTF
. | TRBJ1-2 | TRBV7-2 | CASSLAPGGYGYTF
. | TRBJ2-1 | TRBV29-1 | CSVVGAYNEQFF
. | TRBJ2-5 | TRBV5-4 | CASSLGQRQETQYF
TRBD2 | TRBJ2-3 | TRBV2 | CASRGGGGTQYF
. | TRBJ1-1 | TRBV20-1 | CSARDNTEAFF
TRBD1 | TRBJ2-1 | TRBV7-2 | CASSNDRAGEQFF
TRBD2 | TRBJ2-2 | TRBV19 | CASSIFGLAGAQGGELFF
. | TRBJ1-1 | TRBV20-1 | CSASLGREAFF
TRBD1 | TRBJ2-1 | TRBV6-2/TRBV6-3 | CASSGDRASSYNEQFF
. | TRBJ1-2 | TRBV10-3 | CAISQSRSDYGYTF
. | TRBJ2-3 | TRBV19 | CASSTILAGTQYF
TRBD1 | TRBJ1-6 | TRBV30 | CAWNKVPRDRDNSPLHF
. | TRBJ1-1 | TRBV3-1/TRBV3-2 | CASSQGGNTEAFF
TRBD2 | TRBJ2-1 | TRBV7-2 | CASSFEGGPVSYNEQFF
. | TRBJ1-1 | TRBV4-2 | CASSQGSSNTEAFF
TRBD2 | TRBJ2-3 | TRBV18 | CASSPQAGGADTQYF
TRBD2 | TRBJ2-7 | TRBV6-5 | CASSYSLAGDYEQYF
TRBD1 | TRBJ1-5 | TRBV19 | CASNSRQGTNQPQHF
TRBD1 | TRBJ2-6 | TRBV11-1 | CASSLTGGANVLTF
TRBD1 | TRBJ2-7 | TRBV6-2/TRBV6-3 | CASSYTGTGAYEQYF
. | TRBJ1-1 | TRBV27 | CASSWGLPLNTEAFF
TRBD2 | TRBJ2-1 | TRBV11-2 | CASSSGTSGASEQFF
. | TRBJ2-5 | TRBV5-1 | CASSNGRGETQYF
TRBD2 | TRBJ2-7 | TRBV19 | CASSIMTGGSYEQYF
TRBD1 | TRBJ2-1 | TRBV19 | CASYPGTGGNEQFF
. | TRBJ1-1 | TRBV9 | CASSAQVQNTEAFF
TRBD1 | TRBJ2-5 | TRBV5-1 | CASSLGDSQETQYF
. | TRBJ1-1 | TRBV19 | CASGQQVNTEAFF
TRBD2 | TRBJ2-1 | TRBV18 | CASSPRLAGPPNEQFF
TRBD1 | TRBJ1-2 | TRBV28 | CASSFRQGRNYGYTF
. | TRBJ2-1 | TRBV5-8 | CASSLLGGDSYNEQFF
TRBD2 | TRBJ2-7 | TRBV18 | CASSLVLFSGTNEQYF
TRBD2 | TRBJ2-1 | TRBV28 | CASGLVPIDNEQFF
TRBD1 | TRBJ1-2 | TRBV7-2 | CASTVGQGVGGYTF
. | TRBJ1-5 | TRBV2 | CASNFQGQQPQHF
TRBD1 | TRBJ1-4 | TRBV27 | CASSPGQGATNEKLFF
. | TRBJ2-7 | TRBV6-5 | CASSYSLVSGRNEQYF
. | TRBJ2-1 | TRBV11-3 | CASSLLGVEQFF
TRBD1 | TRBJ1-2 | TRBV19 | CASSPPTGTGFNYGYTF
TRBD2 | TRBJ2-3 | TRBV4-1 | CASSQEASGRTDTQYF
. | TRBJ1-1 | TRBV5-1 | CASSLGPGGTEAFF
TRBD2 | TRBJ2-5 | TRBV10-3 | CAISGGGREETQYF
TRBD2 | TRBJ2-7 | TRBV7-2 | CASKGREASYEQYF
. | TRBJ1-5 | TRBV7-2 | CASSLAQGRNQPQHF
. | TRBJ1-1 | TRBV3-1/TRBV3-2 | CASSQSDRRSEAFF
. | TRBJ2-4 | TRBV28 | CASSLNGIQYF
TRBD2 | TRBJ2-3 | TRBV3-1/TRBV3-2 | CASSQSGSRADTQYF
. | TRBJ1-2 | TRBV6-5 | CASTGGNGYTF
. | TRBJ2-1 | TRBV25-1 | CASSERGNVAYNEQFF
. | TRBJ2-7 | TRBV5-4 | CASSGEEREQYF
. | TRBJ1-3 | TRBV30 | CAWSPKRGNTIYF
. | TRBJ1-2 | TRBV18 | CASSRREDGYTF